The clone carrying this T cell receptor (beta chain) has ten or more counts. This specimen belongs to a study of early T cells in non-severe SARS-CoV-2 infection. Study summary: Whole-blood bulk RNA, unsorted, was sequenced, and chains were unpaired.

cDNA molecules, individually, were tagged with unique molecular identifiers. TCRdb used MiXCR to reprocess the 5' RACE reads, holding one entry per CDR3 protein. The table has approximately 90,000 distinct CDR3 sequences, less than 15% seen once. The CDR3 extends over 15 amino acids. The trim removed 0 bases at V and 4 bases at J, leaving 4 bases unmatched. The germline V gene has CDR1 SGDLS and CDR2 YYNGEE. Sequencing used whole blood, obtained at baseline. The sequence derives from an adult who was a healthcare worker with PCR-confirmed SARS-CoV-2 infection or an uninfected control (not recorded which). The gene calls are TRBV9 and TRBJ2-1; 7 bases are a match to TRBD2. The CDR3 sequence: CASSVGGAGYNEQFF. CDR3 coding DNA: TGTGCCAGCAGCGTAGGGGGAGCGGGATACAATGAGCAGTTCTTC. The full variable domain, completed using reference TRBV9 and TRBJ2-1, is DSGVTQTPKHLITATGQRVTLRCSPRSGDLSVYWYQQSLDQGLQFLIQYYNGEERAKGNILERFSAQQFPDLHSELNLSSLELGDSALYFCASSVGGAGYNEQFFGPGTRLTVL.